The present T cell receptor (beta chain) was sequenced within a study of blood T cell repertoires in COVID-19. Study details: The United States, Italy and Spain provided the acute and convalescent COVID-19 samples. PBMCs, B-cell-depleted T cells, or T cells were the source of the cDNA or gDNA that made up the material.

J gave up 6 bases and V 3 bases, and 9 bases lay outside the gene matches. Germline V lookup: CDR1 LGHNA, CDR2 YNFKEQ. This CDR3 contains 16 residues. Authors' processing steps: Reference gene primer amplification in the assay estimated nucleated cell counts. Sequencing used immunoSEQ multiplex PCR; TCRdb keeps in-frame clones, though not all of them. That table supplies the V and J calls and clone size; D and trimming were determined from the DNA. The data contain tens of thousands of clones, 70% to 85% of them singletons. Input material: peripheral blood. This sequence joins TRBV4-2 and TRBJ2-1; 9 nucleotides agree with TRBD2. This receptor was taken from a human donor in a cohort sampled during active COVID-19. This CDR3 reads CASSHSGTSTLNEQFF. In DNA form, the CDR3 reads TGTGCCAGCAGCCACTCCGGGACTAGCACCCTCAATGAGCAGTTCTTC.